This is a list of T cell receptor beta chains from one sample in a study of OX40 agonist ivuxolimab in advanced cancers. The repertoire was sequenced with immunoSEQ multiplex PCR; TCRdb's copy has only in-frame clones and lacks some. The table has about 20,000 clones, approximately 84% seen once. The sequenced sample was CD4+ or CD8+ T cells sorted from blood, obtained in a trial of the OX40 agonist ivuxolimab. These receptors were taken from an adult with an advanced solid tumor such as melanoma, head and neck, liver or kidney cancer. The CDR3 runs from the conserved cysteine through the conserved F or W. The D gene is left open where the match is weak. Clone size, where shown, is once, few, many, or a class for clones that have expanded.

v_gene,d_gene,abundance,j_gene,CDR3nt,CDR3aa
TRBV9,TRBD2,NA,TRBJ2-3,TGTGCCAGCAGCGGACTGACTAGCGGGGTGCCAGATACGCAGTATTTT,CASSGLTSGVPDTQYF
TRBV9,NA,NA,TRBJ2-1,TGTGCCAGCAGCGCAGTGGGGTTCAATGAGCAGTTCTTC,CASSAVGFNEQFF
TRBV7-2,NA,NA,TRBJ2-1,TGTGCCAGCAGCTTATTGCTTGGCTCCTACAATGAGCAGTTCTTC,CASSLLLGSYNEQFF
TRBV19,NA,NA,TRBJ2-1,TGTGCCAGTAATTGGGGGCACAATGAGCAGTTCTTC,CASNWGHNEQFF
TRBV11-2,NA,NA,TRBJ1-1,TGTGCCAGCAGCTTAGTCAGGGTCACTAGTGACACTGAAGCTTTCTTT,CASSLVRVTSDTEAFF
TRBV6-5,NA,NA,TRBJ1-2,TGTGCCAGTTCGGACAGTTTAAGCTATGGCTACACCTTC,CASSDSLSYGYTF
TRBV7-6,TRBD1,NA,TRBJ1-1,TGTGCCAGCAGCCTAGGGACAGAACGCACTGAAGCTTTCTTT,CASSLGTERTEAFF
TRBV7-9,NA,NA,TRBJ2-3,TGTGCCAGCAGCCAGGGGATGGCGGGGTACCTCACAGATACGCAGTATTTT,CASSQGMAGYLTDTQYF
TRBV6-5,TRBD2,NA,TRBJ2-2,TGTGCCAGCAGTTACGGGCTAGCGGGGGTCACCGGGGAGCTGTTTTTT,CASSYGLAGVTGELFF
TRBV6-6,NA,few,TRBJ1-5,TGTGCCAGCAGTTCCTTTGGGGGTAGCAATCAGCCCCAGCATTTT,CASSSFGGSNQPQHF
TRBV11-2,TRBD1,NA,TRBJ1-2,TGTGCCAGCAGCTCGAATACGACCGGGACAGGGTCTTTTGCCTATGGCTACACCTTC,CASSSNTTGTGSFAYGYTF
TRBV9,NA,NA,TRBJ2-2,TGTGCCAGCGCGGGCTTGGAAACCGGGGAGCTGTTTTTT,CASAGLETGELFF
TRBV6-6,NA,NA,TRBJ1-1,TGTGCCAGCAGTTACTCTGACGGAGAAGCTTTCTTT,CASSYSDGEAFF
TRBV7-2,TRBD2,NA,TRBJ2-3,TGTGCCAGCAGCTTAGTCCCTAGCGGGGCGCTCTCTAGCACAGATACGCAGTATTTT,CASSLVPSGALSSTDTQYF
TRBV7-6,NA,NA,TRBJ2-7,TGTGCCAGCAGCTCATCCGGCTACGAGCAGTACTTC,CASSSSGYEQYF
TRBV5-6,NA,NA,TRBJ1-3,TGTGCCAGCAGCTTGTTGTCCCTTCGCCGAAACACCATATATTTT,CASSLLSLRRNTIYF
TRBV19,NA,NA,TRBJ2-2,TGTGCCAGTAGTACCCCCCTCCGGAGAGCAACGAACACCGGGGAGCTGTTTTTT,CASSTPLRRATNTGELFF
TRBV6-6,NA,NA,TRBJ1-5,TGTGCCAGCAGAATGGAGGGTGGACAGCCCCAGCATTTT,CASRMEGGQPQHF
TRBV19,NA,few,TRBJ1-5,TGTGCCAGTAGTGGGATCACCCGTAGCAATCAGCCCCAGCATTTT,CASSGITRSNQPQHF
TRBV2,NA,NA,TRBJ2-5,TGTGCCAGCAGTGAAGGGACTAACAAGAAGACCCAGTACTTC,CASSEGTNKKTQYF
TRBV19,NA,NA,TRBJ2-1,TGTGCCAGTAGTATAGTGGGGTCCCTTTACAATGAGCAGTTCTTC,CASSIVGSLYNEQFF
TRBV7-9,NA,NA,TRBJ1-2,TGTGCCAGCAGCTTAAATACAGCCATTAACTATGGCTACACCTTC,CASSLNTAINYGYTF
TRBV19,NA,NA,TRBJ2-1,TGTGCCAGTAGGGATGGCGTTTTCAATGAGCAGTTCTTC,CASRDGVFNEQFF
TRBV7-3,TRBD2,NA,TRBJ2-5,TGTGCCAGCAGCCCTTCGGCGGGGGGCCAAGAGACCCAGTACTTC,CASSPSAGGQETQYF
TRBV29-1,NA,NA,TRBJ2-2,TGCAGCGGATTATACACCGGGGAGCTGTTTTTT,CSGLYTGELFF
TRBV30,NA,medium-sized,TRBJ2-7,TGTGCCTGGAGTTCGGTCTACGAGCAGTACTTC,CAWSSVYEQYF
TRBV9,TRBD1,NA,TRBJ2-3,TGTGCCAGCAGCGTATCCGGGACAGGAGACACAGATACGCAGTATTTT,CASSVSGTGDTDTQYF
TRBV9,NA,NA,TRBJ2-7,TGTGCCAGCAGCGTAGGGGGGACCGGGTCCTACGAGCAGTACTTC,CASSVGGTGSYEQYF
TRBV4-1,TRBD1,NA,TRBJ2-7,TGCGCCAGCAGCCCCCGGGACAGCTCCTACGAGCAGTACTTC,CASSPRDSSYEQYF
TRBV2,TRBD2,NA,TRBJ2-7,TGTGCCAGCAGTGATGGGACTAGCGGGGGACTATCCTACGAGCAGTACTTC,CASSDGTSGGLSYEQYF
TRBV30,NA,NA,TRBJ2-2,TGTGCCTGGATGCCGGACACCACGAACACCGGGGAGCTGTTTTTT,CAWMPDTTNTGELFF
TRBV2,NA,NA,TRBJ1-2,TGTGCCAGCAGTGGGCTGAGGGGGGACACCTTC,CASSGLRGDTF
TRBV28,TRBD2,NA,TRBJ2-1,TGTGCCAGCAGTCCCTGGACTAGCGGGGCGAATGAGCAGTTCTTC,CASSPWTSGANEQFF
TRBV13,NA,NA,TRBJ2-1,TGTGCCAGCAGCTTAACGTGGGATGAGCAGTTCTTC,CASSLTWDEQFF
TRBV7-9,NA,NA,TRBJ2-7,TGTGCCAGCAGCCTAAGAGGGGGGCTCTACGAGCAGTACTTC,CASSLRGGLYEQYF
TRBV7-9,TRBD2,NA,TRBJ2-1,TGTGCCAGCACCATCCCGGGGGGGTCAGGGGATGAGCAGTTCTTC,CASTIPGGSGDEQFF
TRBV6-6,NA,NA,TRBJ2-1,TGTGCCAGCAGCAGAAACAATGAGCAGTTCTTC,CASSRNNEQFF
TRBV11-2,NA,NA,TRBJ2-1,TGTGCCAGCAGCTTAGATCTAATTGGTATCGGCAGGGAACCGTTCTTC,CASSLDLIGIGREPFF
TRBV28,TRBD1,NA,TRBJ2-7,TGTGCCAGCAGTTTAAGGACAGGGCGCTACGAGCAGTACTTC,CASSLRTGRYEQYF
TRBV27,NA,few,TRBJ1-4,TGTGCCAACTCCCCCGAGGGTGCAACTAATGAAAAACTGTTTTTT,CANSPEGATNEKLFF
TRBV9,NA,NA,TRBJ1-2,TGTGCCAGCAGCGTAGCCAGCTACTATGGCTACACCTTC,CASSVASYYGYTF
TRBV28,TRBD1,few,TRBJ2-7,TGTGCCAGCATCCCATCGGACAGGACCTCCTACGAGCAGTACTTC,CASIPSDRTSYEQYF
TRBV2,NA,few,TRBJ2-7,TGTGCCAGCAGTGCGGACCACTTC,CASSADHF
TRBV5-1,NA,NA,TRBJ1-6,TGCGCCAGCAGCTTGAGCTTCCCGAGCTCCTATAATTCACCCCTCCACTTT,CASSLSFPSSYNSPLHF
TRBV6-6,NA,NA,TRBJ1-1,TGTGCCAGCAGTTATTTAGACAGGAACACTGAAGCTTTCTTT,CASSYLDRNTEAFF
TRBV5-1,NA,NA,TRBJ2-3,TGCGCCAGCAGCTTGGCGGCAGAAACAGATACGCAGTATTTT,CASSLAAETDTQYF
TRBV7-6,NA,NA,TRBJ2-7,TGTGCCAGCAGCTTAGAATTAACAGGTCTCGGGGGTTCCTACGAGCAGTACTTC,CASSLELTGLGGSYEQYF
TRBV5-4,NA,NA,TRBJ2-1,TGTGCCAGCAGCTTGGCACAGACCTCGGATGAGCAGTTCTTC,CASSLAQTSDEQFF
TRBV4-3,NA,medium-sized,TRBJ2-7,TGCGCCAGCAGCCAAGATTGGTACGGGACCTACGAGCAGTACTTC,CASSQDWYGTYEQYF
TRBV4-2,NA,NA,TRBJ2-4,TGTGCCAGCAGCCAAGAAGCTGATAGCTTAGCCAAAAACATTCAGTACTTC,CASSQEADSLAKNIQYF
TRBV30,NA,few,TRBJ2-1,TGTGCCTGGAGTTTAACAGGGCCCGGCGATGAGCAGTTCTTC,CAWSLTGPGDEQFF
TRBV9,TRBD1,NA,TRBJ1-1,TGTGCCAGCAGCGGAGGGGGCATGAGTACTGAAGCTTTCTTT,CASSGGGMSTEAFF
TRBV10-2,NA,NA,TRBJ2-2,TGCGCCACCCTCGGCACCGGGGAGCTGTTTTTT,CATLGTGELFF
TRBV10-3,NA,NA,TRBJ2-7,TGTGCCATCGGGCCAGGTCCCTACGAGCAGTACTTC,CAIGPGPYEQYF
TRBV5-1,NA,NA,TRBJ1-1,TGCGCCAGCAGCTTGGAGCCGAACACTGAAGCTTTCTTT,CASSLEPNTEAFF
TRBV15,NA,NA,TRBJ1-5,TGTGCCACCAGCATTAGTTTAAATCAGCCCCAGCATTTT,CATSISLNQPQHF
TRBV7-6,TRBD1,NA,TRBJ1-1,TGTGCCAGCAGCCTATCAGGGGGTGCGAACACTGAAGCTTTCTTT,CASSLSGGANTEAFF
TRBV2,TRBD1,few,TRBJ1-2,TGTGCCAGGGGGACAGGGGGCTATGGCTACACCTTC,CARGTGGYGYTF
TRBV15,NA,NA,TRBJ2-7,TGTGCCACCAGCCTCCGAGGGGGTGGGGCCAACTACGAGCAGTACTTC,CATSLRGGGANYEQYF